The sequence of this T cell receptor beta chain was determined in a study of human thymus T cells. Resected material from corrective heart surgery provided the thymus tissue analysed. The people who donated were healthy Finnish babies having corrective surgery for congenital heart defects. The protocol was immunoSEQ multiplex PCR, while the TCRdb copy is restricted to in-frame clones and leaves out a portion. This table holds about 78,000 clones, approximately 97% found once. The CDR3 runs 15 residues. The V gene's germline CDR1 is PRHDT and CDR2 FYEKMQ (reference sequence). Trimming shortened V by 1 base and J by 5 bases, and 15 bases separated the two germline ends. This clone was counted a single time. No antigen is known for it. Study findings and constraints: The authors found apparently biased V and J gene usage in thymic and blood repertoires. As related research reported, thymic repertoires overlapped highly among unrelated individuals.

The sequenced material came from thymus tissue. This chain joins TRBV13 and TRBJ2-7, with D uncertain. The TCR originated in a boy under two years old with a congenital heart defect but otherwise immunologically healthy. CDR3 sequence reads: CASSLVRAGSNEQYF. Here the CDR3 DNA reads TGTGCCAGCAGCTTAGTTAGGGCAGGAAGCAACGAGCAGTACTTC.